Listed below are T cell receptor beta chains from one sample, sequenced in a study of T cell repertoires and Cas9 in healthy adults. TCRdb keeps only in-frame clones here, not all; method: immunoSEQ multiplex PCR. The profile shows about 22,000 clones, less than 95% of them singletons. Sequencing was performed on CD4+ effector T cells (CD127+, CD25-, CD137-, CD154-) from PBMCs; culture status not recorded. The receptor set was obtained from a human donor in good health. The CDR3 runs from the conserved cysteine through the conserved F or W. The D gene is left open where the match is weak. Rows may omit the clone size; those that give it use once, few, many or a size class.

>TRBJ2-7|TRBV6-1|NA|14|TRBD2
TGTGCCAGCAGTGGACCTCTCGGGGGGGCCGAGCAGTACTTC
CASSGPLGGAEQYF
>TRBJ2-5|TRBV29-1|NA|13|NA
TGCAGCGTTGACCTCCCAGGACAAGAGACCCAGTACTTC
CSVDLPGQETQYF
>TRBJ2-1|TRBV28|NA|14|NA
TGTGCCAGCAGTCTCTTTCAGGTCTACAATGAGCAGTTCTTC
CASSLFQVYNEQFF
>TRBJ2-3|TRBV5-1|NA|12|NA
TGCGCCAGCAGCGCCTCCGCAGATACGCAGTATTTT
CASSASADTQYF
>TRBJ2-5|TRBV4-3|NA|15|NA
TGCGCCAGCAGCCGCACCCCCACAGAACAAGAGACCCAGTACTTC
CASSRTPTEQETQYF
>TRBJ2-3|TRBV7-9|NA|15|TRBD2
TGTGCCAGCAGCCGAACAGCGGGAGGCACAGATACGCAGTATTTT
CASSRTAGGTDTQYF
>TRBJ2-7|TRBV9|NA|12|NA
TGTGCCAGCAGCCCAGACGGGTACGAGCAGTACTTC
CASSPDGYEQYF
>TRBJ1-2|TRBV27|NA|14|TRBD1
TGTGCCAGCAGTCTACAGGGGCGTGGTGGCGGCTACACCTTC
CASSLQGRGGGYTF
>TRBJ2-3|TRBV28|NA|15|TRBD1
TGTGCCAGCAGGGCACGGGACAGGGGGGCGGTAACGCAGTATTTT
CASRARDRGAVTQYF
>TRBJ2-7|TRBV25-1|NA|12|NA
TGTGCCAGCAGTCGTCTAGGGGGAGAGCAGTACTTC
CASSRLGGEQYF
>TRBJ1-6|TRBV7-2|NA|18|NA
TGTGCCAGCAGCTTAGCAACAGCCCATAGCTCCTATAATTCACCCCTCCACTTT
CASSLATAHSSYNSPLHF
>TRBJ2-1|TRBV6-5|NA|12|TRBD2
TGTGCCAGCAGTCCGGGGGGGGGTGAGCAGTTCTTC
CASSPGGGEQFF
>TRBJ2-7|TRBV6-5|NA|13|NA
TGTGCCAGCAGCCAACTAAGGGCAGCCGAGCAGTACTTC
CASSQLRAAEQYF
>TRBJ2-7|TRBV14|NA|16|TRBD2
TGTGCCAGCAGCCCTGGACTAGCGGGGGTCCCCTACGAGCAGTACTTC
CASSPGLAGVPYEQYF
>TRBJ1-5|TRBV28|NA|15|NA
TGTGCCAGCAGACCCTGGGCGGTAGGTAATCAGCCCCAGCATTTT
CASRPWAVGNQPQHF
>TRBJ1-4|TRBV16|once|13|NA
TGTGCCAGCAGCCCGGGAGCACTTGAAAAACTGTTTTTT
CASSPGALEKLFF
>TRBJ2-2|TRBV4-3|NA|16|TRBD2
TGCGCCAGCAGCCTTCTAGCGGGCCAGAACACCGGGGAGCTGTTTTTT
CASSLLAGQNTGELFF
>TRBJ1-3|TRBV6-6|NA|13|NA
TGTGCCAGCAGTTACTATCATGGAAACACCATATATTTT
CASSYYHGNTIYF
>TRBJ1-2|TRBV28|few|15|TRBD1
TGTGCCAGCAGTTTACGGGGCAGGGGGCATGGTGGCTACACCTTC
CASSLRGRGHGGYTF
>TRBJ2-1|TRBV10-1|NA|15|TRBD2
TGCGCCAGCAGTGAGTGTGGCGGGAGCTACAATGAGCAGTTCTTC
CASSECGGSYNEQFF
>TRBJ2-1|TRBV6-4|NA|15|TRBD1
TGTGCCAGCAGCCGACAGGGGACCTCCTACAATGAGCAGTTCTTC
CASSRQGTSYNEQFF
>TRBJ1-1|TRBV4-1|once|16|NA
TGCGCCAGCAGCCAAGTGAATATGGGGTTTTCCACTGAAGCTTTCTTT
CASSQVNMGFSTEAFF
>TRBJ1-1|TRBV11-2|NA|13|NA
TGTGCCAGCAGCTTAGGGGGTAACACTGAAGCTTTCTTT
CASSLGGNTEAFF
>TRBJ1-5|TRBV28|NA|13|NA
TGTGCCAGCAGTCCGCCAATGAATCAGCCCCAGCATTTT
CASSPPMNQPQHF